Below, one T cell receptor (beta chain) is given with its context. This clonotype came up a few times. Its antigen target is currently unknown. Base qualities are not at hand, and no much larger clone is one base apart. There are 15 amino acids in the CDR3, from cysteine to phenylalanine inclusive. The only DNA kept is the CDR3, 45 bases in frame from the first base. Relative to germline, V is 6 bases shorter and J is 1 base shorter, with 10 bases between their ends. Looking up the germline V gene yields CDR1 MNHEY and CDR2 SVGEGT. Sample time point, as interpreted from the label and publication: patch test 1, 2 weeks after DPC sensitization. Interpreted using the paper, the treatment or condition label stands for: therapeutic diphenylcyclopropenone sensitization with weekly scalp DPC. At every patch-test visit, the blood draw took place before the patch test was put on. Eligible patients were aged 18 to 70, diagnosed with alopecia, deemed suitable for DPC therapy, and excluded if pregnant. Total RNA was isolated from unfractionated whole blood collected in Tempus Blood RNA tubes.

This sample was taken from a study of human T cells and chemical hapten exposure (dated by TCRdb to about 2021). Study-wide context: For sensitization, 2% DPC in acetone was applied to a roughly 2 cm by roughly 2 cm area of upper inner arm skin. Throughout the approximately 26-week study period, patients were also given weekly therapeutic DPC doses on the scalp. Patch testing on the upper back used Finn chambers containing 0.01% DPC, with scoring done after 6 days according to International Contact Dermatitis Research Group standards. The patient cohort, mostly female, included alopecia areata with under or over 50% scalp involvement, alopecia totalis and alopecia universalis. The libraries were sequenced as a pool, and the TCR yield per sample differed mostly because of small variations in library volumes within the pool. In alopecia patients, the study followed how the peripheral blood TCR repertoire changed in vivo over primary and secondary sensitization to diphenylcyclopropenone (DPC), a hapten. Blood samples were taken from patients before sensitization (week 0) and then at 2, 6 and about 24 weeks after DPC sensitization. Blood for TCR sequencing was provided by twenty-nine alopecia patients at one to four time points (pre-sensitization, 2, 6 and 24 weeks). Study-wide conclusions, independent of this receptor: Repeated subsampling changed both the strength of the expansion versus patch-test correlation and the threshold at which the correlation became significant. Expanded TCRs formed significantly more large CDR3 similarity clusters than pre-sensitization or healthy control sets, consistent with antigen-driven responses. The number of PT1 expanded TCRs positively correlated with patch test score, significant at thresholds 8, 16 and 32 but not 4. DPC sensitization did not change the number of TCRs with a frequency above 1 in 1000, and there was no evidence of changes in global repertoire structure. Because every patient had alopecia, a presumed autoimmune disease, the patients' immune response might differ from that of healthy individuals.

Receptor amplification or capture employed RACE. TCRdb lists the instrument as NextSeq 500. Library preparation attached unique molecular identifiers to individual cDNA molecules for quantitative, reproducible TCR counting. Both TCR alpha and TCR beta chains were sequenced from each blood RNA sample. Turning to the authors' computational methods: Samples had a median of about 90,000 TCRs, with a range from about 23,224 to 750,000. The Decombinator software suite was used to annotate the V, J and CDR3 of the TCR reads. Every sample was subsampled to the same number of TCRs (28,000) for the PS versus PT1 abundance plots. Expanded TCRs were defined as absent before sensitization and observed at least eight times at the 2-week time point. Starting from the raw public reads, TCRdb applied fastp trimming at Q25, assembled clones with MiXCR and retained in-frame beta chains. Each entry merges the rows of one CDR3 protein and shows their most common DNA and genes. The V and J calls here are based on TCRdb, not the publication. The sample table contains 180,000 or so distinct CDR3 sequences; only one count was recorded for roughly 14% of them. 1.5% to 2% of the sample goes to the ten largest clones.

This chain joins TRBV6-2 or TRBV6-3 to TRBJ2-6; the D gene is perhaps TRBD2, from 5 matching bases. The sample was whole blood, taken in connection with sensitization to the hapten diphenylcyclopropenone (DPC). The sequence was obtained from a woman aged 30 to 39 with alopecia areata. Some clones in this sample may be carry-over from other donors' samples. In nucleotides, the sequence is TGTGCCAGCAGCCTAGCCACGTCTGGGGCCAACGTCCTGACTTTC. It is translated as CASSLATSGANVLTF.